This T cell receptor beta chain was recovered during a study of T-cell memory formation after mild COVID-19. Across the whole study: TCR clusters were mostly donor specific. General observations from the study: Detection of some responders pre-infection suggested pre-existing cross-reactive memory T cells participated. Among CD4+ contracting clones, most were CM and EM, and CD8+ ones EMRA.

CDR1 is SGHDN, CDR2 FVKESK, per germline. The CDR3 runs to 16 residues. V shed 2 bases, J shed 7 bases, and the junction held 5 bases outside the gene matches. In TCRdb, the 5' RACE reads were re-called with MiXCR into one record per CDR3 protein. The sample has around 320,000 distinct CDR3 sequences; around 28% are singletons. This clonotype has a count of ten or more. Its antigen is as yet unknown. This rearrangement joins TRBV14 to TRBJ2-1; TRBD2 matches 13 bases. Sequenced: PBMCs or a T cell subset sorted from them (not recorded which). The source is an adult woman who had mild COVID-19 (a few samples of this study predate the infection). Cell type and time point are not known. Here the CDR3 reads CASSQWGLAGINEQFF. In DNA form, the CDR3 reads TGTGCCAGCAGCCAATGGGGACTAGCGGGAATAAATGAGCAGTTCTTC.